This is a list of T cell receptor beta chains from one sample in a study of read filtering for tumor transcriptome and immune sequencing. One entry per CDR3 protein, called by TCRdb with MiXCR from the reads. Counted here are around 50,000 distinct CDR3 sequences, 9% to 15% occurring once; the ten biggest clones make up around 16%. The specimen sequenced was a population of CD138-negative cells sorted from bone marrow. The receptor set was obtained from a donor at least 40 years old with multiple myeloma. The CDR3 runs from the conserved cysteine through the conserved F or W. The order of the fields is J gene, V gene, CDR3 protein.

J gene: TRBJ2-7; V gene: TRBV5-1; CDR3 protein: CASSKRDSYEQYF
J gene: TRBJ2-1; V gene: TRBV7-3; CDR3 protein: CASSSKRGDYNEQFF
J gene: TRBJ1-1; V gene: TRBV4-1; CDR3 protein: CASSLEVSDTEAFF
J gene: TRBJ1-1; V gene: TRBV14; CDR3 protein: CASSQTWNTEAFF
J gene: TRBJ2-4; V gene: TRBV28; CDR3 protein: CASSPRQGANIQYF
J gene: TRBJ2-1; V gene: TRBV4-2; CDR3 protein: CASSQDPAGSLTGSYNEQFF
J gene: TRBJ2-2; V gene: TRBV7-3; CDR3 protein: CASSFGATGGTGELFF
J gene: TRBJ1-1; V gene: TRBV6-5; CDR3 protein: CASRTLPSVGTGAFF
J gene: TRBJ1-2; V gene: TRBV5-1; CDR3 protein: CASSPDRVRDGYTF
J gene: TRBJ2-1; V gene: TRBV7-2; CDR3 protein: CASEGTSGILGSYNEQFF
J gene: TRBJ2-7; V gene: TRBV10-3; CDR3 protein: CAISEGVASYEQYF
J gene: TRBJ1-4; V gene: TRBV9; CDR3 protein: CASSVGTLNEKLFF
J gene: TRBJ1-5; V gene: TRBV6-6; CDR3 protein: CASSWKEGQPQHF
J gene: TRBJ2-7; V gene: TRBV27; CDR3 protein: CASSLTGTGNRQPGQYF
J gene: TRBJ1-1; V gene: TRBV6-5; CDR3 protein: CASSSPEGTRHTEAFF
J gene: TRBJ2-7; V gene: TRBV15; CDR3 protein: CATSRDVAENEQYF
J gene: TRBJ1-4; V gene: TRBV19; CDR3 protein: CASSTGTGKEKLFF
J gene: TRBJ2-7; V gene: TRBV5-1; CDR3 protein: CASSPGTNSYEQYF
J gene: TRBJ2-1; V gene: TRBV6-1; CDR3 protein: CASRGLGDNEQFF
J gene: TRBJ1-2; V gene: TRBV12-3/TRBV12-4; CDR3 protein: CASSLFYGYTF
J gene: TRBJ2-2; V gene: TRBV6-6; CDR3 protein: CASLQGGGNTGELFF
J gene: TRBJ2-1; V gene: TRBV29-1; CDR3 protein: CSVEGGVLAGGQSSYNEQFF
J gene: TRBJ2-1; V gene: TRBV29-1; CDR3 protein: CSVVGQLSSYNEQFF
J gene: TRBJ2-3; V gene: TRBV20-1; CDR3 protein: CSARADPKTALFTDTQYF
J gene: TRBJ1-5; V gene: TRBV29-1; CDR3 protein: CSVVGRSNQPQHF
J gene: TRBJ2-1; V gene: TRBV24-1; CDR3 protein: CATNDSRGRSSYNERFF
J gene: TRBJ2-1; V gene: TRBV9; CDR3 protein: CASSVSQGNEQFF
J gene: TRBJ2-1; V gene: TRBV12-3/TRBV12-4; CDR3 protein: CASTIDRGHNEQFF
J gene: TRBJ2-3; V gene: TRBV9; CDR3 protein: CASSVGTGLDTQYF
J gene: TRBJ1-2; V gene: TRBV12-3/TRBV12-4; CDR3 protein: CASRETGKEGYTF
J gene: TRBJ2-3; V gene: TRBV24-1; CDR3 protein: CATSDLGQDTDTQYF
J gene: TRBJ1-1; V gene: TRBV9; CDR3 protein: CASSAGGAQGVAEAFF
J gene: TRBJ1-5; V gene: TRBV7-9; CDR3 protein: CASSRQGNNQPQHF
J gene: TRBJ2-5; V gene: TRBV7-2; CDR3 protein: CASSLGYQETQYF
J gene: TRBJ1-2; V gene: TRBV5-1; CDR3 protein: CASSLGAGVNYGYTF
J gene: TRBJ2-1; V gene: TRBV6-6; CDR3 protein: CASSSGKNEQFF
J gene: TRBJ1-1; V gene: TRBV6-1; CDR3 protein: CASLLPPMNTEAFF
J gene: TRBJ2-7; V gene: TRBV6-1; CDR3 protein: CASHPDPGDEQYF
J gene: TRBJ2-7; V gene: TRBV29-1; CDR3 protein: CSVEPRAGTPNEQYF
J gene: TRBJ1-4; V gene: TRBV5-1; CDR3 protein: CASSLSAPTNEKLFF
J gene: TRBJ2-3; V gene: TRBV18; CDR3 protein: CASSSQRGAPDTQYF
J gene: TRBJ2-3; V gene: TRBV20-1; CDR3 protein: CSARRRNTDTQYF
J gene: TRBJ2-1; V gene: TRBV20-1; CDR3 protein: CSPREQFF
J gene: TRBJ2-7; V gene: TRBV12-3/TRBV12-4; CDR3 protein: CASAGDSNSYEQYF
J gene: TRBJ2-2; V gene: TRBV6-2/TRBV6-3; CDR3 protein: CASTWGQGPGELFF
J gene: TRBJ2-1; V gene: TRBV20-1; CDR3 protein: CSARTSGGARNEQFF